Shown below are 32 T cell receptor beta chains from a single sample sequenced in a study of early T cells in non-severe SARS-CoV-2 infection. TCRdb used MiXCR to reprocess the 5' RACE reads, holding one entry per CDR3 protein. The table has around 60,000 distinct CDR3 sequences, 10% to 15% seen once. Sequenced material: whole blood. The receptors come from an adult who was a healthcare worker with PCR-confirmed SARS-CoV-2 infection or an uninfected control (not recorded which).

V gene TRBV29-1 combines with J gene TRBJ2-1, with 8 bases that match TRBD1. The length of the CDR3 is 15 residues. V shed 6 bases and J 1 base; nucleotides not matched to a gene: 8. From germline, CDR1 is SQVTM and CDR2 ANQGSEA. The CDR3 DNA is TGCAGCGTCCGGGCGACAGGGGAATCCTACAATGAGCAGTTCTTC. Its protein product is CSVRATGESYNEQFF.

V usage is TRBV15 and J usage is TRBJ2-7; 12 bases agree with TRBD2. Germline V gene data show CDR1 as LNHNV and CDR2 as YYDKDF (reference sequence). This CDR3 comprises 16 residues. Losses at the gene ends were 0 bases for V and 4 bases for J; bases not matched to a gene: 4. This CDR3 is CATSRELAGGGYEQYF. In nucleotides, the CDR3 is TGTGCCACCAGCAGAGAACTAGCGGGAGGCGGGTACGAGCAGTACTTC.

This clonotype was found a few times. This chain connects TRBV5-1 to TRBJ1-2; D uncertain. The CDR3 has 14 amino acids. Germline V gene sequence: CDR1 SGHRS, CDR2 YFSETQ. Deletions cut 2 bases from V and 1 base from J, with 9 bases between. The CDR3 here is CASSFGGVNYGYTF. The CDR3 DNA reads TGCGCCAGCAGCTTCGGTGGGGTTAACTATGGCTACACCTTC.

This clonotype has a count of ten or more. V and J are TRBV5-1 and TRBJ2-1; 7 bases agree with TRBD2. V shed 1 base, J shed 0 bases, and the junction held 4 bases outside the gene matches. The germline V gene encodes CDR1 SGHRS and CDR2 YFSETQ. CDR3 size: 16 residues. As DNA, the CDR3 is TGCGCCAGCAGCTTGTGGCGGGGGAGCTCCTACAATGAGCAGTTCTTC. Residues: CASSLWRGSSYNEQFF.

This chain connects TRBV11-2 to TRBJ1-3, with D hard to call. CDR3 size: 13 residues. V dropped 5 bases and J dropped 4 bases, with 9 bases sitting between them. Germline CDR1 is SGHAT and CDR2 is FQNNGV. The CDR3 protein is CASSPSRGNTIYF. DNA of the CDR3: TGTGCCAGCAGCCCTTCTAGGGGAAACACCATATATTTT.

This clonotype was counted a few times. This chain connects TRBV9 to TRBJ2-1; TRBD2 matches at 9 bases. CDR1 and CDR2 (germline): SGDLS, YYNGEE. The CDR3 spans 16 residues. Unmatched junction bases numbered 6, after V lost 0 bases and J lost 5 bases. The CDR3 DNA is TGTGCCAGCAGCGTAGCAAGGACTAGCGAGGACAATGAGCAGTTCTTC. Translated: CASSVARTSEDNEQFF.

The gene calls are TRBV7-9 and TRBJ2-4, with D unclear. V lost 5 bases and J 3 bases, leaving 14 bases between the germline ends. CDR3 size: 15 residues. CDR1 is SEHNR and CDR2 is FQNEAQ in the germline V gene (reference sequence). CDR3 DNA: TGTGCCAGCAGCGGCGGTTTGGTGGACAAAAACATTCAGTACTTC. This encodes CASSGGLVDKNIQYF.

The chain joins TRBV20-1 to TRBJ1-6; tentatively, D is TRBD1 (6 bases). Germline V gene lookup returns CDR1 DFQATT and CDR2 SNEGSKA (reference sequence). The CDR3 runs to 13 residues. V was cut by 3 bases and J by 5 bases, with 8 bases left in between. The CDR3 DNA reads TGCAGTGCTAGGGGGGCTCATAATTCACCCCTCCACTTT. Translating it yields CSARGAHNSPLHF.

This clonotype was picked up many times. This chain uses TRBV9 with TRBJ2-5; TRBD2 matches at 13 bases. Trimming cost V 4 bases and J 2 bases; bases outside gene matches: 5. Germline CDR1 and CDR2: SGDLS and YYNGEE. CDR3 length: 16 residues. In DNA form, the CDR3 reads TGTGCCAGCAGCCCCGGGACTAGCGGGGATCAAGAGACCCAGTACTTC. The encoded protein is CASSPGTSGDQETQYF.

This clonotype has at least ten counts. The genes are TRBV13 and TRBJ2-5, with D perhaps TRBD2 (6 bases). This CDR3 comprises 14 residues. Germline values: CDR1 PRHDT, CDR2 FYEKMQ (reference sequence). Trimming took off 5 bases at V and 2 bases at J, with 12 bases between the two ends. For the CDR3, the DNA is TGTGCCAGCAGCATACCGGGACTGCAAGAGACCCAGTACTTC. Its protein product is CASSIPGLQETQYF.

The sample holds a few counts of this clonotype. The chain has TRBV6-2 or TRBV6-3 and TRBJ2-7, with D possibly matching TRBD2 (6 bases). CDR3 length: 14 residues. The V gene lost 5 bases and the J gene lost 5 bases, with 16 bases spanning the gap. Germline values: CDR1 MNHEY, CDR2 SVGEGT. The CDR3 spells CASSVRRWEDEQYF. In nucleotides, the CDR3 is TGTGCCAGCAGTGTGAGGAGGTGGGAGGACGAGCAGTACTTC.

The V and J genes are TRBV2 and TRBJ1-6; D gene uncertain. CDR1 SNHLY and CDR2 FYNNEI come from the germline V gene. V was shortened by 4 bases and J by 14 bases, with 9 bases between the two germline ends. This CDR3 has 11 residues. CDR3 sequence: CASSGTRALHF. The CDR3 nucleotides read TGTGCCAGCAGTGGAACCAGAGCCCTCCACTTT.

This clonotype was counted between two and nine times. The V call is TRBV6-2 or TRBV6-3, the J call TRBJ2-7; the D gene is possibly TRBD2 (5 bases). The CDR3 covers 14 residues. Germline-derived CDR1 and CDR2 are MNHEY and SVGEGT. Between the trimmed V and J ends, which lost 2 bases and 0 bases, there was a span of 8 bases. The CDR3 spells CASSYDRGSYEQYF. DNA for the CDR3: TGTGCCAGCAGTTACGACCGGGGCTCCTACGAGCAGTACTTC.

This clonotype was picked up a small number of times. This chain links TRBV2 with TRBJ2-7, with TRBD2 matching 8 bases. The CDR3 length is 14 residues. V trimming: 8 bases; J trimming: 5 bases; junction bases outside the gene matches: 11. The germline CDR1 and CDR2 sequences are SNHLY and FYNNEI. CDR3 in amino acids: CASFAGGGSDEQYF. CDR3 sequence (DNA): TGTGCCAGCTTCGCGGGAGGCGGGTCCGACGAGCAGTACTTC.

The chain is built from TRBV7-9 and TRBJ2-7, with D possibly matching TRBD1 (5 bases). This CDR3 has 12 amino acids. Germline-derived CDR1 and CDR2 are SEHNR and FQNEAQ (reference sequence). Trimming shortened V by 3 bases and J by 6 bases, and 9 bases separated the two germline ends. The CDR3 loop reads CASSFGHPEQYF. The CDR3 nucleotides are TGTGCCAGCAGCTTTGGACATCCCGAGCAGTACTTC.

V usage is TRBV28 and J usage is TRBJ2-7; no reliable D call. CDR1 and CDR2 from the germline V gene are MDHEN and SYDVKM. The CDR3 spans 12 residues. Trimming removed 2 bases at V and 2 bases at J, with 4 bases between. In DNA, the CDR3 is TGTGCCAGCAGTTTAAGACCCTACGAGCAGTACTTC. The encoded protein is CASSLRPYEQYF.

This clonotype came up a few times. The chain uses TRBV28 and TRBJ1-1, with a tentative D call TRBD1 (5 bases). Trimming shortened V by 4 bases and J by 6 bases, and 18 bases separated the two germline ends. The germline V gene encodes CDR1 MDHEN and CDR2 SYDVKM. The CDR3 has 15 residues. The CDR3 sequence: CASSSLGVVLSEAFF. The CDR3 region has the DNA TGTGCCAGCAGTTCCCTAGGGGTTGTCTTATCTGAAGCTTTCTTT.

The genes are TRBV7-2 and TRBJ2-2; D not certain. This CDR3 is 13 amino acids long. Germline V gene data show CDR1 as SGHTA and CDR2 as FQGNSA. V was pared by 1 base and J by 9 bases, with 9 bases between. In DNA, the CDR3 is TGTGCCAGCAGCTTAGTAGTTGGGAGGGAGCTGTTTTTT. It is translated as CASSLVVGRELFF.

This clonotype has just a few counts. In nucleotides, the CDR3 is TGTGCCAGCAGCGACCCGGGACATGGGGTCCTGGGGAACACTGAAGCTTTCTTT. Its protein is CASSDPGHGVLGNTEAFF. The chain is built from TRBV9 and TRBJ1-1, with a possible D match to TRBD1 (6 bases). Trimming removed 3 bases from V and 1 base from J, with 22 bases in between. The CDR3 is made up of 18 amino acids. Germline loops: CDR1 SGDLS, CDR2 YYNGEE.

This clonotype was counted at least ten times. J is TRBJ1-2 and V is TRBV5-4; D remains unclear. CDR3 size: 12 residues. Germline V gives CDR1 SGHNT, CDR2 YYREEE (reference sequence). V was clipped by 4 bases and J by 0 bases, with 4 bases between them. The CDR3 reads CASSLSNYGYTF. The CDR3 coding sequence is TGTGCCAGCAGCCTCTCTAACTATGGCTACACCTTC.

The gene calls are TRBV6-1 and TRBJ2-7, with 11 bases aligning to TRBD1. J gave up 4 bases and V 9 bases, and 11 bases lay outside the gene matches. Germline assignment: CDR1 MNHNS and CDR2 SASEGT. The CDR3 is made up of 15 amino acids. CDR3 bases: TGTGCCAGTACGTCGAGGGACAGGGGGATGTACGAGCAGTACTTC. As protein: CASTSRDRGMYEQYF.

The rearrangement uses TRBV2 and TRBJ2-7, with 11 positions matching TRBD2. The CDR3 has 16 residues. In germline, CDR1 is SNHLY, CDR2 FYNNEI. Germline trimming cut 6 bases from V and 5 bases from J; bases unmatched to any gene: 12. The CDR3 region is CASRTLYSGGGHEQYF. The CDR3 coding sequence is TGTGCCAGCAGGACCCTTTATAGCGGGGGGGGCCACGAGCAGTACTTC. The full variable domain, in which reference TRBV2 and TRBJ2-7 provide the parts outside the CDR3, is EPEVTQTPSHQVTQMGQEVILRCVPISNHLYFYWYRQILGQKVEFLVSFYNNEISEKSEIFDDQFSVERPDGSNFTLKIRSTKLEDSAMYFCASRTLYSGGGHEQYFGPGTRLTVT.

This clonotype was detected a few times. The rearrangement links TRBV18 to TRBJ2-3; maybe TRBD2 (5 bases). This CDR3 contains 15 residues. Germline V lookup: CDR1 KGHSH, CDR2 LQKENI. V shed 1 base and J shed 0 bases, with 8 bases lying between them. The CDR3 nucleotides are TGTGCCAGCTCACCACAGACTACTAGCACAGATACGCAGTATTTT. Translated: CASSPQTTSTDTQYF.

This clonotype appeared many times. The chain uses TRBV12-5 and TRBJ1-1, with 7 positions matching TRBD1. The CDR3 is made up of 13 amino acids. J gave up 5 bases and V 3 bases, and 3 bases lay outside the gene matches. Germline CDR1 LGHNT, CDR2 FRNRAP. CDR3 DNA sequence: TGTGCTAGTGGTTTCCAGGGGGGAACTGAAGCTTTCTTT. It specifies CASGFQGGTEAFF.

This clonotype has only a few counts. The chain couples TRBV10-3 to TRBJ2-1, with 14 bases lining up with TRBD2. The CDR3 is 18 amino acids. The junction had 10 bases not matched to a gene; V was cut back by 9 bases and J by 0 bases. Looked up from germline, CDR1 is ENHRY and CDR2 is SYGVKD. The CDR3 protein is CAIPAGTSGSNSYNEQFF. CDR3 in DNA: TGTGCCATTCCAGCCGGGACTAGCGGGAGCAACTCCTACAATGAGCAGTTCTTC.

This clonotype was detected many times. This rearrangement joins TRBV29-1 to TRBJ2-7, with D perhaps TRBD1 (6 bases). This CDR3 region has 14 residues. The ends were cut back, 2 bases at V and 2 bases at J, with 13 bases in the middle. Germline CDR1 is SQVTM and CDR2 is ANQGSEA. This CDR3 reads CSVELQGLPYEQYF. Written as DNA, the CDR3 is TGCAGCGTTGAATTACAGGGCCTCCCCTACGAGCAGTACTTC.

In this sample, this clonotype turned up many times. The rearrangement links TRBV7-9 to TRBJ2-1, with D perhaps matching TRBD1 (5 bases). V was pared by 1 base and J by 3 bases, with 10 bases between. This CDR3 has 15 amino acids. In germline, CDR1 is SEHNR, CDR2 FQNEAQ (reference sequence). The CDR3 sequence: CASSLDGAYYNEQFF. The CDR3 nucleotides are TGTGCCAGCAGCTTAGATGGGGCCTACTACAATGAGCAGTTCTTC.

Ten or more counts support this clonotype. This chain links TRBV5-4 with TRBJ2-5; the D gene is possibly TRBD1 (6 bases). From germline, CDR1 is SGHNT and CDR2 YYREEE (reference sequence). This CDR3 is built from 14 residues. V gave up 4 bases and J gave up 1 base, with 11 bases separating them. The CDR3 sequence is CASSPTGTQETQYF. CDR3 bases: TGTGCCAGCAGCCCAACAGGGACCCAAGAGACCCAGTACTTC.

This clonotype was detected ten times or more. The V gene is TRBV7-8, the J gene TRBJ2-1; 7 nucleotides line up with TRBD1. The ends lost 1 base at V and 5 bases at J; junction bases unmatched: 2. Germline values: CDR1 SGHVS, CDR2 FQNEAQ. The CDR3 is 14 amino acids. For the CDR3, the DNA is TGTGCCAGCAGCTTAGTGGGACAGCACAATGAGCAGTTCTTC. Its protein is CASSLVGQHNEQFF.

The rearrangement uses TRBV24-1 and TRBJ1-4, with 9 bases aligning to TRBD1. The germline gives CDR1 KGHDR, CDR2 SFDVKD. This CDR3 is 17 amino acids long. J was trimmed by 7 bases and V by 4 bases; bases with no gene match: 12. This CDR3 reads CATSDLDRGGYLEKLFF. The CDR3 DNA follows: TGTGCCACCAGTGACCTGGACAGGGGTGGGTATCTTGAAAAACTGTTTTTT.

In its sample, this clonotype was seen many times. The V gene is TRBV6-2 or TRBV6-3, the J gene TRBJ1-2; 9 bases are a match to TRBD1. After removal of 4 bases from V and 8 bases from J, the junction contained 11 bases not matched to a gene. The length of the CDR3 is 15 residues. Looked up from germline, CDR1 is MNHEY and CDR2 is SVGEGT. The CDR3 is CASSFPLDRGRGYTF. The CDR3 DNA follows: TGTGCCAGCAGTTTCCCATTGGACAGGGGAAGAGGCTACACCTTC.

The chain combines TRBV18 with TRBJ1-1; D uncertain. The CDR3 length is 13 residues. Trimming removed 3 bases at V and 1 base at J, with 6 bases between. Germline V gives CDR1 KGHSH, CDR2 LQKENI. The CDR3 protein is CASSPSENTEAFF. In nucleotides, the CDR3 is TGTGCCAGCTCACCTTCAGAGAACACTGAAGCTTTCTTT.